One T cell receptor beta chain is described in this entry. Antigen unknown. Pooled in the analysis were second doses at about 4 or about 12 weeks. The V gene lost 4 bases and the J gene lost 3 bases, with 12 bases spanning the gap. Looked up from germline, CDR1 is PRHDT and CDR2 is FYEKMQ (reference sequence). The CDR3 runs 15 residues. TCRdb's copy holds only in-frame clones and misses some; the assay was immunoSEQ multiplex PCR. The sample holds approximately 150,000 clones; less than 95% are singletons and the top ten take 5% to 6.5%. The data were taken from a study of T cell responses to AZD1222 COVID-19 vaccine. Study-wide points: Baseline serology detected seropositivity in only 6 or 7 AZD1222 recipients. White British donors predominated, females outnumbered males, and clonal diversity was possibly underestimated. Among vaccine-associated CD4 TCRs, coverage spanned spike, with dominance at 160-218 and 743-854.

The sequencing used peripheral blood, collected 28 days after the second AZD1222 dose. The receptor was isolated from an adult who received the AZD1222 COVID-19 vaccine. The chain combines TRBV13 with TRBJ1-4, with D perhaps TRBD1 (5 bases). In DNA, the CDR3 is TGTGCCAGCAGCTGGTCTGGGGGTGCTAATGAAAAACTGTTTTTT. This encodes CASSWSGGANEKLFF.